Listed below are T cell receptor beta chains from one sample, sequenced in a study of blood T cell repertoires in COVID-19. The assay was immunoSEQ multiplex PCR, and TCRdb's table has in-frame clones only and misses some. The sample shows tens of thousands of clones, around 89% of them seen only once. Source material: peripheral blood. All receptors derive from a man between 65 and 85 years old with active or convalescent COVID-19. CDR3s include the opening cysteine and the closing phenylalanine or tryptophan. A D gene is named only where the DNA matches it firmly. Clone size, where shown, is once, few, many, or a class for clones that have expanded.

j_call d_call clone_size v_call cdr3_aa cdr3_nt
TRBJ2-7 TRBD1 medium-sized TRBV6-5 CASTGTGLYEQYF TGTGCCAGCACCGGGACAGGTCTGTACGAGCAGTACTTC
TRBJ2-5 TRBD1 . TRBV5-1 CASSFQTGGETQYF TGCGCCAGCAGCTTTCAGACAGGGGGAGAGACCCAGTACTTC
TRBJ2-2 . . TRBV9 CASSPRPGGNTGELFF TGTGCCAGCAGCCCCCGCCCCGGGGGGAACACCGGGGAGCTGTTTTTT
TRBJ2-7 TRBD1 . TRBV27 CASKAGQGTYEQYF TGTGCCAGCAAAGCGGGACAGGGTACCTACGAGCAGTACTTC
TRBJ2-5 . once TRBV24-1 CATSDPRETQYF TGTGCCACCAGTGACCCCCGGGAGACCCAGTACTTC
TRBJ1-5 . . TRBV2 CASSEAVGLKPQHF TGTGCCAGCAGTGAAGCGGTGGGCCTGAAGCCCCAGCATTTT
TRBJ1-5 . . TRBV6-1 CASSDPLGGADQPQHF TGTGCCAGCAGTGACCCGTTAGGGGGGGCGGATCAGCCCCAGCATTTT
TRBJ2-1 TRBD2 . TRBV18 CASSQGLAGGLYNEQFF TGTGCCAGCTCACAAGGACTAGCGGGGGGCCTGTACAATGAGCAGTTCTTC
TRBJ2-7 TRBD2 . TRBV6-2/TRBV6-3 CASSPGLAASQYF TGTGCCAGCAGTCCAGGACTAGCGGCCTCTCAGTACTTC
TRBJ1-1 . . TRBV7-9 CASSPTGIGTEAFF TGTGCCAGCAGCCCAACAGGGATTGGAACTGAAGCTTTCTTT
TRBJ2-1 . . TRBV4-2 CASSQGGALSYNEQFF TGTGCCAGCAGCCAAGGGGGCGCCCTCTCCTACAATGAGCAGTTCTTC
TRBJ1-2 . . TRBV6-5 CASSSHRGSGYGYTF TGTGCCAGCAGTTCCCATAGGGGCAGTGGCTATGGCTACACCTTC
TRBJ1-5 . . TRBV18 CASSPTAGTYNQPQHF TGTGCCAGCTCACCGACTGCGGGAACCTACAATCAGCCCCAGCATTTT
TRBJ2-7 TRBD1 . TRBV5-4 CASSPITGTGYEQYF TGTGCCAGCAGCCCCATAACCGGGACAGGGTACGAGCAGTACTTC
TRBJ2-3 TRBD2 . TRBV9 CASSVRPRTSAINTDTQYF TGTGCCAGCAGCGTCCGTCCCCGGACTAGCGCTATTAACACAGATACGCAGTATTTT
TRBJ2-6 TRBD1 . TRBV18 CASSPGDRGSGANVLTF TGTGCCAGCTCACCTGGGGACAGGGGCTCTGGGGCCAACGTCCTGACTTTC
TRBJ1-2 . . TRBV7-2 CASSLKVIGGYGYTF TGTGCCAGCAGCTTAAAGGTCATCGGCGGCTATGGCTACACCTTC
TRBJ1-6 . . TRBV11-2 CASSLDAGSYNSPLHF TGTGCCAGCAGCTTAGATGCGGGGTCTTATAATTCACCCCTCCACTTT
TRBJ1-3 . . TRBV5-1 CASSTSGSGNTIYF TGCGCCAGCAGTACGAGTGGTTCTGGAAACACCATATATTTT